Described below is a single T cell receptor beta chain sequence and its context. This specimen comes from a study of blood T cell repertoires in COVID-19. Study summary: Donors in the United States, Italy and Spain gave samples during acute or convalescent COVID-19. Sample material is recorded as cDNA or gDNA derived from T cells, B-cell-depleted T cells, or PBMCs.

Germline CDR1 and CDR2: ENHRY and SYGVKD. This CDR3 spans 14 amino acids. V was pared by 4 bases and J by 2 bases, with 1 base of the junction left unmatched. Original methodology: Scientists estimated how many nucleated cells there were by amplifying reference gene primers. Measured with immunoSEQ multiplex PCR; TCRdb has only the in-frame clones, and not every one. The DNA gave D and trimming, while V, J and clone size come from that table. The profile shows more than 150,000 clones, 80% to 85% of them singletons. The sequence derives from a woman between 25 and 40 years old with acute or convalescent COVID-19. The chain recombines TRBV10-3 with TRBJ1-5, with 8 bases matching TRBD1. The sequencing sample was made of peripheral blood. DNA of the CDR3: TGTGCCATCAGTGCGGACAGGGGCAATCAGCCCCAGCATTTT. Translation gives CAISADRGNQPQHF.